This entry describes one TCR beta chain. The antigen it binds to is not known. No base quality values were provided; no much bigger clone lies one nucleotide off. The data originate from a study of early T cells in non-severe SARS-CoV-2 infection (dated by TCRdb to about 2021). Regarding the study in general: Because TCR sequencing was done on bulk RNA from unsorted whole blood, the alpha and beta chains could not be paired. Points the paper makes about the study in general: Matching against VDJdb was skewed toward anti-spike CD8 responses, likely underestimated virus-specific expansions, and missed private and CD4 specificities.

A case-control design nested within a healthcare worker cohort in London, UK, was used, with weekly nasopharyngeal swab PCR tests and blood sampling performed. Healthcare workers were enrolled in the week of the UK lockdown, from 23 to 31 March 2020, and were followed every week for up to roughly 16 weeks. The CDR3 numbers 17 residues from cysteine through phenylalanine. Solely the CDR3 DNA is kept, with 51 bases framed from the first base. The library was obtained by 5' RACE. This sample was sequenced with a NextSeq 500. Unique molecular identifiers were attached to individual cDNA molecules in the TCR library protocol so that sequencing error and PCR bias could be corrected. TCR alpha and beta chains were both sequenced, and the abundances of alpha and beta sequences in each sample were closely correlated with each other. Per the authors' processing: Decombinator V4 was used to annotate TCR sequences for V gene, J gene and CDR3. TCRs were defined as expanded if a significant change between any two time points was detected under a Poisson model with p below 0.0001. Abundances of TCRs were expressed as counts per million after normalisation to the total number of TCRs sequenced in each sample. TRAV1-2 paired with TRAJ12, TRAJ20 or TRAJ33 defined MAIT TCRs, while TRAV10 paired with TRAJ18 defined iNKT TCRs. VDJdb, accessed on 1 November 2021, was searched for TCRs annotated for CMV, EBV and SARS-CoV-2, and TCRs annotated for more than one antigen were excluded. TCRdb reanalyzed the raw reads on its own, using fastp at Q25 for trimming and MiXCR for clone calling, and kept in-frame beta chains. Rows merge per CDR3 protein into single entries with the most common DNA and genes. Clone size and V and J calls follow TCRdb, not the original study. The sample profile shows 70,000 to 85,000 distinct CDR3 sequences; roughly an eighth of them were found once. The top ten hold approximately 7% of the sample.

Recombination joined TRBV21-1 with TRBJ1-5. TRBV21-1 is shown as a pseudogene. The source material was whole blood. This TCR was recovered from an adult who was a healthcare worker with PCR-confirmed SARS-CoV-2 infection or an uninfected control (not recorded which). The CDR3 corresponds to CASSKEGAPFSNQPQHF. Here is the DNA: TGTGCCAGCAGCAAAGAGGGAGCTCCCTTTAGCAATCAGCCCCAGCATTTT.